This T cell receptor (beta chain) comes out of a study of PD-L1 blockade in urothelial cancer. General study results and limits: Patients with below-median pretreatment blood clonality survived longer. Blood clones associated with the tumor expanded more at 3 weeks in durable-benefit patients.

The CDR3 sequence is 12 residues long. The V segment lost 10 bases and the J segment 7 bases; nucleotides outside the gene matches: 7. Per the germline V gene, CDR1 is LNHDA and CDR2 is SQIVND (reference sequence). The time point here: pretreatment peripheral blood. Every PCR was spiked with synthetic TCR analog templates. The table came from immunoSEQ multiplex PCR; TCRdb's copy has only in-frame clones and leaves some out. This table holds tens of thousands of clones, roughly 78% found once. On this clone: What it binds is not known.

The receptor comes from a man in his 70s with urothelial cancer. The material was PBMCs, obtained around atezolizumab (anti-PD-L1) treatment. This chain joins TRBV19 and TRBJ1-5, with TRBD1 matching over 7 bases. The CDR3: CATRQGQQPQHF. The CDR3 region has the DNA TGTGCCACCCGACAGGGTCAGCAGCCCCAGCATTTT.